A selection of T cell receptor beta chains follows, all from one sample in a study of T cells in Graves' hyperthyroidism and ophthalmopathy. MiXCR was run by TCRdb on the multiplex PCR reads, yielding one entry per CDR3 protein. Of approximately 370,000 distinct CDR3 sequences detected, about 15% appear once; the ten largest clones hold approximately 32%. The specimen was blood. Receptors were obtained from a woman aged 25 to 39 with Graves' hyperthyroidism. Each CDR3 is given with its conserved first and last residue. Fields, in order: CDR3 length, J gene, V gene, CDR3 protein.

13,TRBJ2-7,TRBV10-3,CAINPSGTYEQYF
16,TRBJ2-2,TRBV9,CASSPGQGAYGGELFF
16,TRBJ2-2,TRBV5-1,CASSLGSGSLTGELFF
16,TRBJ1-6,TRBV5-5,CASSLNVRAGNSPLHF
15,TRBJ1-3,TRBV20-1,CSARDPTGSGNTIYF
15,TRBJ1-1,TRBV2,CASSASGDMNTEAFF
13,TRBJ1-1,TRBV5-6,CASSYTKGTEAFF
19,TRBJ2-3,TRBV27,CASSSPPLLAGGGKDTQYF
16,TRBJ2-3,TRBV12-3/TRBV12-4,CASSSMAGAGTDTQYF
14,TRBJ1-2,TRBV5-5,CASSLEGQGYGYTF
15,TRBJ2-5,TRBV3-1,CASSQATRQWKTQYF
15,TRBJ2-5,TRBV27,CASSLFLAGLETQYF
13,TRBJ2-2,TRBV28,CASSWASTGELFF
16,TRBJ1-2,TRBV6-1,CASSEASGQGYYGYTF
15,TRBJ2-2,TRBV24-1,CAPSFPGGETGELFF
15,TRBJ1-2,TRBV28,CASSRLGRSYYGYTF
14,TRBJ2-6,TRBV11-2,CASTGTAGANVLTF
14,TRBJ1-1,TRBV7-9,CASSFGGRDTEAFF
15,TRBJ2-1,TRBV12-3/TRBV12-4,CASQEGVSSYNEQFF
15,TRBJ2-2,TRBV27,CASSLQAGMPGELFF
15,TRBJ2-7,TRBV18,CASSQAGGQKYEQYF
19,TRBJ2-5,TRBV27,CASSLNHLLAGAVGGTQYF
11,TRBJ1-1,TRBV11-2,CASSENLEAFF
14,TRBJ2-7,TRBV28,CARRVAGGHYEQYF
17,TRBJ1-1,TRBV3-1,CASSLSRGANPGTEAFF
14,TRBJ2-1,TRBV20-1,CSAKLAGIGNEQFF
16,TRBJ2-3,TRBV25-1,CASSNQQGVRTDTQYF
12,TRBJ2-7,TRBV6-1,CASSQGLAEQYF
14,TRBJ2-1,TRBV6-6,CASSYSTPRDEQFF
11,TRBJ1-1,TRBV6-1,CASMASWRAFF
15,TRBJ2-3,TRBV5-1,CASSLQGPSTDTQYF
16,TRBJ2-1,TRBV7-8,CASSLEQQSSYNEQFF
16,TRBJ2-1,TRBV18,CASSPSGQSSYNEQFF
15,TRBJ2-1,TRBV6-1,CASSATSSGRDEQFF
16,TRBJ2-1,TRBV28,CASSSAGLAGFDEQFF
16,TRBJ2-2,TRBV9,CAITPGADNRTGELFF
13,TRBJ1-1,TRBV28,CASSVTDNTEAFF
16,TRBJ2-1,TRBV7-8,CASSTTGDYSYNEQFF
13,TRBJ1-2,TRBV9,CASSVDGFYGYTF
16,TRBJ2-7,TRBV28,CASSFGGSAPYYEQYF
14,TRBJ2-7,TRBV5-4,CASSMRQGSHEQYF
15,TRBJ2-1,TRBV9,CASSPTGTSGNEQFF
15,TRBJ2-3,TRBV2,CASSVTRSSTDTQYF
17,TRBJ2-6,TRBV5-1,CASSRGQASSGANVLTF
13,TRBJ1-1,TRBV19,CASSIQGGAEAFF
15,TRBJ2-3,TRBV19,CASSIEPGKTDTQYF
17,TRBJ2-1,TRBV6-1,CASIPTTGTSTYNEQFF
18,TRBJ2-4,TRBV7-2,CASSLEGLAPLAKNIQYF
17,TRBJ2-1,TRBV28,CASSSTGTGHSYNEQFF
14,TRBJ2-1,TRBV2,CASEAGSSYNEQFF
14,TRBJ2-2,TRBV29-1,CSVFTGTSTGELFF
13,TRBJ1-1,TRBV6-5,CANREALNTEAFF
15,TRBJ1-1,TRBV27,CASGSNTSDNTEAFF
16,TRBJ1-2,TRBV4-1,CASSQDISVITNGYTF
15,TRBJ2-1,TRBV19,CASSIGTSGSNEQFF